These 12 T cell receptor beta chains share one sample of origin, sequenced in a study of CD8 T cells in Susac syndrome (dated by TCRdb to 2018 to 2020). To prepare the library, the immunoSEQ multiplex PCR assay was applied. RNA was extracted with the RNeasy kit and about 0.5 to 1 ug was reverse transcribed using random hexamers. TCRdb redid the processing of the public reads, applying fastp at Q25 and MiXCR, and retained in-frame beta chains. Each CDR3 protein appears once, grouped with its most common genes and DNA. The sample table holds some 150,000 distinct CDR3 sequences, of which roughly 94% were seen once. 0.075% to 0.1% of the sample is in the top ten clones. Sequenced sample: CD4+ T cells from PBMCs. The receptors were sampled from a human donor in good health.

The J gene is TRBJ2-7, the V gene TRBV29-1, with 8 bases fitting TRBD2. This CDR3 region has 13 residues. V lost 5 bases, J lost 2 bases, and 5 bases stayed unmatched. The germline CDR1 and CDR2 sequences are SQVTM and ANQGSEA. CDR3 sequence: CSVTSGSPYEQYF. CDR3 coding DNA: TGCAGCGTTACTAGCGGATCCCCCTACGAGCAGTACTTC.

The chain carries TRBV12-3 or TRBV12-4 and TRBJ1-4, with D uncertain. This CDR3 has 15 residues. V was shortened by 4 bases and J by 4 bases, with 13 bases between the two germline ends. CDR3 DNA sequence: TGTGCCAGCAGTTCTCAGAGACACCTTAATGAAAAACTGTTTTTT. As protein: CASSSQRHLNEKLFF.

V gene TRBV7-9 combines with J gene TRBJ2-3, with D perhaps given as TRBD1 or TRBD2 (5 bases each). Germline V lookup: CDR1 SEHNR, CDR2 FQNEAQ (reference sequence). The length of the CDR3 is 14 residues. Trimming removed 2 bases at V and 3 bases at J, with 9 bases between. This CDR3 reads CASSLLGVTDTQYF. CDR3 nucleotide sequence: TGTGCCAGCAGCTTATTGGGGGTAACAGATACGCAGTATTTT.

In DNA form, the CDR3 reads TGTGCCAGCAACGTTGGGTCTAAGAACACCGGGGAGCTGTTTTTT. It yields the protein CASNVGSKNTGELFF. The J gene is TRBJ2-2, the V gene TRBV11-1; D is uncertain. CDR3 size: 15 residues. V shed 7 bases and J shed 1 base, with 13 bases lying between them. The germline CDR1 and CDR2 sequences are SGHAT and FQDESV (reference sequence).

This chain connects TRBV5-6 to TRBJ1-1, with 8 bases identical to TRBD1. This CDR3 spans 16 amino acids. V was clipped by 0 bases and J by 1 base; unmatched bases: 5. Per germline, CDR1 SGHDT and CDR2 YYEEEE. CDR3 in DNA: TGTGCCAGCAGCTTGGAGGCAGGGGGCTGGAACACTGAAGCTTTCTTT. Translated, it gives CASSLEAGGWNTEAFF.

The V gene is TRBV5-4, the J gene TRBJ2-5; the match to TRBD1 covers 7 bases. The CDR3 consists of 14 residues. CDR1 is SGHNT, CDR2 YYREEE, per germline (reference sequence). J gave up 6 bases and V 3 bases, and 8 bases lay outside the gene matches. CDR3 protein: CASSSTGARKTQYF. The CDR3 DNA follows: TGTGCCAGCAGCTCCACAGGGGCGCGGAAGACCCAGTACTTC.

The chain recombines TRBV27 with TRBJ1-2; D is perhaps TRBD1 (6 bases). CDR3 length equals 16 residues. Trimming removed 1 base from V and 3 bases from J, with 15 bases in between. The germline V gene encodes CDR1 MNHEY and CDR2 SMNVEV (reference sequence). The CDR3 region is CASSLWGLGGDYGYTF. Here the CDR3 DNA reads TGTGCCAGCAGTTTATGGGGTCTAGGGGGTGACTATGGCTACACCTTC.

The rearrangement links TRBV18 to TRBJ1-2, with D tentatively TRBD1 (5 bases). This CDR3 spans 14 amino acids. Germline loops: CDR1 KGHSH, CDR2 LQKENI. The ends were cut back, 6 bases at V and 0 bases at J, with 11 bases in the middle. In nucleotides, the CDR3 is TGTGCCAGCTCCTCGGGGACCCCTAACTATGGCTACACCTTC. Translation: CASSSGTPNYGYTF.

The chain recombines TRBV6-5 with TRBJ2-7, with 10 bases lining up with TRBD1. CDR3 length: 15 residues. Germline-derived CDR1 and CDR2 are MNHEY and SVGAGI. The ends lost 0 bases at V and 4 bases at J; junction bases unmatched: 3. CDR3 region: CASSYSGQGVYEQYF. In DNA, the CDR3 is TGTGCCAGCAGTTACTCTGGACAGGGGGTTTACGAGCAGTACTTC.

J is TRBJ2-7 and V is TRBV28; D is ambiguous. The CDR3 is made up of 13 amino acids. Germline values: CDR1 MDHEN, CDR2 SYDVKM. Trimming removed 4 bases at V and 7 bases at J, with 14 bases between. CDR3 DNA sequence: TGTGCCAGCAGTTCTACCTATACCGATGAGCAGTACTTC. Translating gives CASSSTYTDEQYF.

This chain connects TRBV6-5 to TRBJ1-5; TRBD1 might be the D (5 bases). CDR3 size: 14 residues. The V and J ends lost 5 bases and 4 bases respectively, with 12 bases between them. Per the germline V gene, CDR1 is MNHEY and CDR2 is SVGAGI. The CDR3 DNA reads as TGTGCCAGCAGTACCACAGGAGCAAATCAGCCCCAGCATTTT. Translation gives CASSTTGANQPQHF.

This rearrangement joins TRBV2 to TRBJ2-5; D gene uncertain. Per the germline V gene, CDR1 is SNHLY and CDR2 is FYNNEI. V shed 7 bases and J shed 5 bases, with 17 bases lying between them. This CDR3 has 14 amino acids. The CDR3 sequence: CASNRQVGSETQYF. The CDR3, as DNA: TGTGCCAGCAATCGCCAGGTGGGGTCCGAGACCCAGTACTTC.